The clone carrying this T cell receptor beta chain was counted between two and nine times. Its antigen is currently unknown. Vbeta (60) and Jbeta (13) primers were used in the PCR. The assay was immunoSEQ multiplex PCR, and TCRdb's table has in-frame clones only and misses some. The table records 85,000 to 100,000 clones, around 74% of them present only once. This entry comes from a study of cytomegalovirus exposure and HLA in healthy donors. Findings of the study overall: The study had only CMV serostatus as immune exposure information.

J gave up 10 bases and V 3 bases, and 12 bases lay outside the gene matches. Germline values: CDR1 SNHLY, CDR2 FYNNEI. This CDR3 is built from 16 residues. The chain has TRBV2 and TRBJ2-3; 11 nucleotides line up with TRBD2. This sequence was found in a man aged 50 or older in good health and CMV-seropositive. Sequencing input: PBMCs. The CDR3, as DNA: TGTGCCAGCAGTGAGAAGGGGACTAGCGGTAGTTCGGCGCAGTATTTT. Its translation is CASSEKGTSGSSAQYF. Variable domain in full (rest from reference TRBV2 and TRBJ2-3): EPEVTQTPSHQVTQMGQEVILRCVPISNHLYFYWYRQILGQKVEFLVSFYNNEISEKSEIFDDQFSVERPDGSNFTLKIRSTKLEDSAMYFCASSEKGTSGSSAQYFGPGTRLTVL.